Following are 19 T cell receptor beta chains from one sample sequenced in a study of blood T cell repertoires in COVID-19. Sequencing was performed with immunoSEQ multiplex PCR; in TCRdb, only in-frame clones are kept and a portion is missing. The sample has 400,000 to 500,000 clones, about 88% seen once. Source material: PBMCs or T cells enriched from blood (not recorded which). The receptors were gathered from a woman between 18 and 29 years old who had been exposed to COVID-19.

The J gene is TRBJ2-1, the V gene TRBV27, with TRBD2 matching 9 bases. The V segment lost 6 bases and the J segment 4 bases; nucleotides outside the gene matches: 7. CDR1 MNHEY and CDR2 SMNVEV come from the germline V gene (reference sequence). CDR3 size: 15 residues. CDR3 DNA: TGTGCCAGCAGCTCATTCCTAGCGGGGTACAATGAGCAGTTCTTC. Its protein is CASSSFLAGYNEQFF.

This clone was observed once. The chain is built from TRBV11-2 and TRBJ1-4; 8 bases fit TRBD1. The junction had 11 bases not matched to a gene; V was cut back by 6 bases and J by 5 bases. CDR1 and CDR2 from the germline V gene are SGHAT and FQNNGV. The CDR3 loop spans 16 amino acids. The CDR3 region is CASSRDRRPPNEKLFF. The CDR3 bases are TGTGCCAGCAGTCGGGACAGGAGGCCACCGAATGAAAAACTGTTTTTT. Using reference TRBV11-2 and TRBJ1-4 for the parts outside the CDR3, the full variable domain is EAGVAQSPRYKIIEKRQSVAFWCNPISGHATLYWYQQILGQGPKLLIQFQNNGVVDDSQLPKDRFSAERLKGVDSTLKIQPAKLEDSAVYLCASSRDRRPPNEKLFFGSGTQLSVL.

Concerning this clone itself: The conserved closing phenylalanine or tryptophan is absent in this CDR3, likely reflecting a read error. The limits of the CDR3 on the DNA are not certain, so only TCRdb's listed CDR3 is given. The genes are TRBV11-2 and TRBJ1-1; the table calls TRBD1, which could not be checked here. The germline V gene has CDR1 SGHAT and CDR2 FQNNGV. The CDR3 spans 13 residues, counting both ends. The CDR3 loop is CASSLVGGNVLLV.

This rearrangement joins TRBV9 to TRBJ1-2; 7 nucleotides align to TRBD1. After removal of 0 bases from V and 4 bases from J, the junction contained 12 bases not matched to a gene. This CDR3 contains 17 residues. The germline V gene encodes CDR1 SGDLS and CDR2 YYNGEE. The CDR3 loop is CASSVDLTGQGGYGYTF. The CDR3 DNA is TGTGCCAGCAGCGTAGATTTGACAGGGCAGGGGGGCTATGGCTACACCTTC.

CDR3 in DNA: TGTGCCAGCAGTTTGCTCCTGCGGGGGGTCAGGACAGATACGCAGTATTTT. Its translation is CASSLLLRGVRTDTQYF. This sequence joins TRBV27 and TRBJ2-3; 8 nucleotides line up with TRBD2. The CDR3 runs 17 residues. Germline V gene lookup returns CDR1 MNHEY and CDR2 SMNVEV (reference sequence). V was clipped by 3 bases and J by 3 bases; unmatched bases: 11.

The chain uses TRBV11-2 and TRBJ1-4, with D hard to call. CDR1 SGHAT and CDR2 FQNNGV come from the germline V gene. V lost 2 bases to trimming and J lost 10 bases, with 20 bases between them. This CDR3 spans 16 amino acids. The CDR3 loop reads CASSLFNHGGFGKLFF. The CDR3 bases are TGTGCCAGCAGCTTATTTAATCATGGCGGTTTCGGAAAACTGTTTTTT.

The chain is built from TRBV19 and TRBJ2-5; 10 positions match TRBD2. The CDR3 is 15 amino acids. The V and J ends lost 4 bases and 5 bases, in that order; junction bases with no gene match: 7. Germline V gene data show CDR1 as LNHDA and CDR2 as SQIVND (reference sequence). The CDR3 region is CASSNPSGRGETQYF. Here the CDR3 DNA reads TGTGCCAGTAGTAACCCTAGCGGGAGAGGGGAGACCCAGTACTTC. The variable domain in full, with the rest retrieved from reference TRBV19 and TRBJ2-5, is DGGITQSPKYLFRKEGQNVTLSCEQNLNHDAMYWYRQDPGQGLRLIYYSQIVNDFQKGDIAEGYSVSREKKESFPLTVTSAQKNPTAFYLCASSNPSGRGETQYFGPGTRLLVL.

This sequence joins TRBV28 and TRBJ1-2; 9 bases fit TRBD1. Germline trimming cut 6 bases from V and 6 bases from J; bases unmatched to any gene: 5. Germline CDR1 MDHEN, CDR2 SYDVKM. The CDR3 is 13 residues long. The CDR3 loop is CASRPGTGNGYTF. In DNA form, the CDR3 reads TGTGCCAGCAGGCCCGGGACAGGGAATGGCTACACCTTC.

In this sample, this clone turned up once. The chain combines TRBV6-1 with TRBJ1-6, with TRBD1 identical over 9 bases. The CDR3 contains 16 residues. Unmatched junction bases numbered 10, after V lost 4 bases and J lost 9 bases. Per germline, CDR1 MNHNS and CDR2 SASEGT. Here the CDR3 reads CASSVLGTGLGSPLHF. Here the CDR3 DNA reads TGTGCCAGCAGTGTACTTGGGACAGGGCTTGGTTCACCCCTCCACTTT.

The V gene is TRBV7-2, the J gene TRBJ2-7, with 13 positions matching TRBD2. Germline lookup yields CDR1 SGHTA and CDR2 FQGNSA. CDR3 length equals 15 residues. The J segment lost 7 bases and the V segment lost 1 base, leaving 4 bases of the junction unmatched. This CDR3 reads CASSLVGLAGDEQYF. The CDR3 DNA reads TGTGCCAGCAGCTTAGTAGGACTAGCGGGAGATGAGCAGTACTTC. Variable domain in full (rest from reference TRBV7-2 and TRBJ2-7): GAGVSQSPSNKVTEKGKDVELRCDPISGHTALYWYRQSLGQGLEFLIYFQGNSAPDKSGLPSDRFSAERTGGSVSTLTIQRTQQEDSAVYLCASSLVGLAGDEQYFGPGTRLTVT.

V usage is TRBV11-2 and J usage is TRBJ2-1; tentative D call: TRBD2 (5 bases). V shed 3 bases and J shed 0 bases, with 6 bases lying between them. This CDR3 region has 14 residues. CDR1 is SGHAT and CDR2 is FQNNGV in the germline V gene. The CDR3 DNA sequence: TGTGCCAGCAGCTTTGACTACTCCTACAATGAGCAGTTCTTC. Amino acid sequence: CASSFDYSYNEQFF.

The V call is TRBV28, the J call TRBJ2-3; the match to TRBD2 covers 13 bases. The length of the CDR3 is 18 residues. Germline CDR1 MDHEN, CDR2 SYDVKM. V dropped 2 bases and J dropped 3; count of bases not matched to a gene: 8. DNA of the CDR3: TGTGCCAGCAGTTTACCCCTAGGACTAGCGGGAGTAACAGATACGCAGTATTTT. This codes for CASSLPLGLAGVTDTQYF.

The chain carries TRBV6-5 and TRBJ2-7; the match to TRBD2 covers 9 bases. Germline-derived CDR1 and CDR2 are MNHEY and SVGAGI. The CDR3 is 16 residues long. With V trimmed by 0 bases and J by 3 bases, 6 bases remained unmatched. The CDR3 spells CASSYSGGGRVYEQYF. The CDR3 DNA sequence: TGTGCCAGCAGTTACTCAGGGGGCGGGAGGGTCTACGAGCAGTACTTC.

This chain uses TRBV2 with TRBJ1-4; D unclear. The CDR3 runs 12 residues. V lost 4 bases, J lost 6 bases, and 6 bases lay in between. CDR1 is SNHLY and CDR2 is FYNNEI in the germline V gene. As DNA, the CDR3 is TGTGCCAGCAGTGTCCCTTATGAAAAACTGTTTTTT. This translates into CASSVPYEKLFF.

The genes are TRBV7-2 and TRBJ1-1; tentative D call: TRBD1 (5 bases). The ends were cut back, 8 bases at V and 0 bases at J, with 10 bases in the middle. The CDR3 extends over 13 amino acids. CDR1 SGHTA and CDR2 FQGNSA come from the germline V gene. CDR3 nucleotides: TGTGCCAGCGGCCGGACACTGAACACTGAAGCTTTCTTT. This codes for CASGRTLNTEAFF.

In its sample, this clone was seen once. This chain uses TRBV12-5 with TRBJ2-1; unclear D gene. CDR1 and CDR2 from the germline V gene are LGHNT and FRNRAP. The V gene lost 8 bases and the J gene lost 0 bases, with 8 bases spanning the gap. This CDR3 spans 13 amino acids. The CDR3 sequence: CASSPNSYNEQFF. CDR3 bases: TGTGCTAGTTCCCCTAACTCCTACAATGAGCAGTTCTTC. Complete variable domain (other parts from reference TRBV12-5 and TRBJ2-1): DARVTQTPRHKVTEMGQEVTMRCQPILGHNTVFWYRQTMMQGLELLAYFRNRAPLDDSGMPKDRFSAEMPDATLATLKIQPSEPRDSAVYFCASSPNSYNEQFFGPGTRLTVL.

The CDR3 region is CASTLGRTGGWGNQPQHF. The DNA of the CDR3 is TGTGCCAGCACCCTCGGGAGGACAGGGGGCTGGGGCAATCAGCCCCAGCATTTT. This sequence joins TRBV28 and TRBJ1-5; 11 positions match TRBD1. Looked up from germline, CDR1 is MDHEN and CDR2 is SYDVKM. The ends lost 7 bases at V and 2 bases at J; junction bases unmatched: 13. The CDR3 has 18 residues.

This chain joins TRBV3-1 (or the pseudogene TRBV3-2) and TRBJ2-1, with 8 bases matching TRBD2. The CDR3 loop spans 16 amino acids. Germline CDR1 is LGHDT and CDR2 is YNNKEL (reference sequence). With 4 bases clipped from V and 3 bases from J, the junction kept 8 bases outside the gene matches. The CDR3 bases are TGTGCCAGCAGCCGACAGCTAAGCGGGGGCTACAATGAGCAGTTCTTC. This translates into CASSRQLSGGYNEQFF.

V and J are TRBV28 and TRBJ1-1; D might be TRBD1 (5 bases). This CDR3 has 15 residues. Trimming pared 4 bases from V and 8 bases from J, leaving 20 bases between. CDR1 MDHEN and CDR2 SYDVKM come from the germline V gene. This CDR3 is CASSSAGVGEQEAFF. CDR3 coding DNA: TGTGCCAGCAGTTCCGCGGGGGTGGGGGAACAGGAAGCTTTCTTT.